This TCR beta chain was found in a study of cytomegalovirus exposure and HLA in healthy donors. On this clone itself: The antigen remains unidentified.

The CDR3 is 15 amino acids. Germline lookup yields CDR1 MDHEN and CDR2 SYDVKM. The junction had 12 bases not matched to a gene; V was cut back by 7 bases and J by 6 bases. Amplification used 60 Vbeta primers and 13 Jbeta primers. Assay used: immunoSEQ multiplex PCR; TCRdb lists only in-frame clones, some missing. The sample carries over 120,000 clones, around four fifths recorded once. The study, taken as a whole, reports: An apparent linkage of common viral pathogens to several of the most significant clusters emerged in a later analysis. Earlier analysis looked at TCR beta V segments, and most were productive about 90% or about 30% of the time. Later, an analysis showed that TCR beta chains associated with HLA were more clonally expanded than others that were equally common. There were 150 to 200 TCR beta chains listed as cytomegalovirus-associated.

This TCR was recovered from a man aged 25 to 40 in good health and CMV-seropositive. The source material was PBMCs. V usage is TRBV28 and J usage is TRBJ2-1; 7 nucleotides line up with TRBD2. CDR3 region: CASNPGLVGVNEQFF. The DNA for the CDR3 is TGTGCCAGCAATCCCGGACTAGTGGGGGTCAATGAGCAGTTCTTC.